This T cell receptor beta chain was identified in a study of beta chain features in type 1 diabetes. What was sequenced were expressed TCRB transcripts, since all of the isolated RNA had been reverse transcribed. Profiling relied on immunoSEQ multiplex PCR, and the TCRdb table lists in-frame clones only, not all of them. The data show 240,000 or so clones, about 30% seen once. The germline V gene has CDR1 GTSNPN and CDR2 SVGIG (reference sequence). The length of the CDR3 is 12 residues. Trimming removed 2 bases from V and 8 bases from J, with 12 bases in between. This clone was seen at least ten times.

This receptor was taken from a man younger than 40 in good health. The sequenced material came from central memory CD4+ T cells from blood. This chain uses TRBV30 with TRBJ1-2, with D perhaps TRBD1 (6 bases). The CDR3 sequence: CAWSLGAEGYTF. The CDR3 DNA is TGTGCCTGGAGTCTGGGGGCGGAAGGCTACACCTTC.